These 25 T cell receptor beta chains were sequenced from one sample in a study of cytomegalovirus exposure and HLA in healthy donors. The PCR made use of 60 Vbeta and 13 Jbeta primers. Libraries were prepared by immunoSEQ multiplex PCR; TCRdb keeps only in-frame clonotypes and omits some of them. The table has some 140,000 clones, roughly three quarters seen once. The sample consisted of PBMCs. The receptors stem from a man aged 30-40 years in good health and CMV-seronegative.

The V gene is TRBV28, the J gene TRBJ2-7; D is possibly TRBD1 (7 bases). Trimming took off 6 bases at V and 6 bases at J, with 18 bases between the two ends. Germline assignment: CDR1 MDHEN and CDR2 SYDVKM. The CDR3 loop spans 14 amino acids. In nucleotides, the CDR3 is TGTGCCAGCAGGCAGACCGGGACAGCGGGCGAGCAGTACTTC. It encodes CASRQTGTAGEQYF. Full variable domain (missing parts from reference TRBV28 and TRBJ2-7): DVKVTQSSRYLVKRTGEKVFLECVQDMDHENMFWYRQDPGLGLRLIYFSYDVKMKEKGDIPEGYSVSREKKERFSLILESASTNQTSMYLCASRQTGTAGEQYFGPGTRLTVT.

This chain connects TRBV6-1 to TRBJ1-2; D uncertain. The CDR3 is 13 amino acids. Germline values: CDR1 MNHNS, CDR2 SASEGT. Trimming shortened V by 8 bases and J by 3 bases, and 13 bases separated the two germline ends. DNA of the CDR3: TGTGCCAGCGTAACCCTCGGGGACTATGGCTACACCTTC. It yields the protein CASVTLGDYGYTF.

This chain connects TRBV6-5 to TRBJ2-7, with a possible D match to TRBD2 (5 bases). The CDR3 is 14 amino acids. Per germline, CDR1 MNHEY and CDR2 SVGAGI. Trimming took 5 bases from V and 7 from J, leaving 18 bases between them. CDR3 nucleotide sequence: TGTGCCAGCAGTCAGGACGCCCTAACTAGGGAGCAGTACTTC. Translation gives CASSQDALTREQYF.

The chain carries TRBV6-6 and TRBJ2-7, with unresolved D. Germline V gene lookup returns CDR1 MNHNY and CDR2 SVGAGI (reference sequence). Deletions cut 6 bases from V and 0 bases from J, with 9 bases between. The CDR3 consists of 13 residues. The CDR3, as DNA: TGTGCCAGCAGCCCGGCGGCCTCCTACGAGCAGTACTTC. Translating gives CASSPAASYEQYF.

The V and J genes are TRBV2 and TRBJ2-7; the match to TRBD2 covers 7 bases. Trimming at V came to 9 bases and at J to 1 base, leaving 6 bases not matched to a gene. Looked up from germline, CDR1 is SNHLY and CDR2 is FYNNEI. The CDR3 sequence is 13 residues long. CDR3 DNA sequence: TGTGCCAGTGGGGGGGGGAGATCCTACGAGCAGTACTTC. Protein: CASGGGRSYEQYF.

The CDR3 bases are TGTGCCAGCAGTTCCGGGACAGGGTGGGACTATGGCTACACCTTC. Its protein is CASSSGTGWDYGYTF. The V gene is TRBV28, the J gene TRBJ1-2; 9 bases match TRBD1. Trimming took 4 bases from V and 3 from J; bases not matched to a gene: 6. The CDR3 extends over 15 amino acids. Germline V gives CDR1 MDHEN, CDR2 SYDVKM.

CDR3 region: CASSPRRIQGPQETQYF. The DNA for the CDR3 is TGTGCCAGCTCACCAAGGAGAATACAGGGACCCCAAGAGACCCAGTACTTC. The rearrangement uses TRBV18 and TRBJ2-5, with D tentatively TRBD1 (6 bases). The germline V and J ends were trimmed by 2 bases and 1 base, with 17 bases remaining between them. The length of the CDR3 is 17 residues. Germline-derived CDR1 and CDR2 are KGHSH and LQKENI.

This chain uses TRBV27 with TRBJ2-5; unclear D gene. Trimming shortened V by 2 bases and J by 5 bases, and 9 bases separated the two germline ends. The CDR3 sequence is 13 residues long. Looked up from germline, CDR1 is MNHEY and CDR2 is SMNVEV (reference sequence). In nucleotides, the CDR3 is TGTGCCAGCAGTTTAAAACAGAGCGAGACCCAGTACTTC. This translates into CASSLKQSETQYF.

The chain links TRBV6-5 to TRBJ2-7, with D maybe TRBD1 (5 bases). V was pared by 9 bases and J by 3 bases, with 18 bases between. The germline gives CDR1 MNHEY, CDR2 SVGAGI. The CDR3 spans 14 residues. CDR3 sequence reads: CASGAAGNLYEQYF. Here the CDR3 DNA reads TGTGCCAGTGGGGCGGCAGGCAACCTCTACGAGCAGTACTTC.

The chain carries TRBV2 and TRBJ1-1; unclear D gene. In germline, CDR1 is SNHLY, CDR2 FYNNEI. Trimming took 4 bases from V and 1 from J, leaving 10 bases between them. The CDR3 has 14 amino acids. The CDR3 reads CASSGGNANTEAFF. DNA for the CDR3: TGTGCCAGCAGTGGAGGGAACGCGAACACTGAAGCTTTCTTT.

J is TRBJ2-7 and V is TRBV18; TRBD1 is a possible D gene (6 bases). The V end was cut by 5 bases, the J end by 2 bases, with 13 bases between. CDR1 is KGHSH, CDR2 LQKENI, per germline. CDR3 size: 14 residues. The CDR3, as DNA: TGTGCCAGCTCAACAGGGACGGGTACCTACGAGCAGTACTTC. This translates into CASSTGTGTYEQYF.

The gene calls are TRBV11-2 and TRBJ2-7; 7 positions agree with TRBD1. Germline-derived CDR1 and CDR2 are SGHAT and FQNNGV. CDR3 length equals 15 residues. V lost 7 bases to trimming and J lost 3 bases; unmatched junction nucleotides: 12. The CDR3 sequence: CASTIQTGSFYEQYF. The CDR3 region has the DNA TGTGCCAGCACCATCCAGACAGGGAGCTTCTACGAGCAGTACTTC.

The chain has TRBV7-2 and TRBJ2-5, with D possibly matching TRBD1 (6 bases). The CDR3 covers 13 residues. V was trimmed by 5 bases and J by 3 bases, leaving 10 bases between them. The germline V gene encodes CDR1 SGHTA and CDR2 FQGNSA. The CDR3 loop reads CASSTWTEETQYF. In DNA form, the CDR3 reads TGTGCCAGCAGCACATGGACAGAAGAGACCCAGTACTTC.

The V call is TRBV7-8, the J call TRBJ1-5, with D perhaps matching TRBD1 (5 bases). The V end lost 5 bases, the J end lost 3 bases, and 11 bases lay between the germline ends. Germline assignment: CDR1 SGHVS and CDR2 FQNEAQ. The CDR3 runs 14 residues. CDR3 sequence: CASSVRDSNQPQHF. CDR3 sequence (DNA): TGTGCCAGCAGCGTCCGGGACTCCAATCAGCCCCAGCATTTT.

The chain recombines TRBV2 with TRBJ2-5; perhaps TRBD2 as D (6 bases). This CDR3 has 15 residues. The germline V gene encodes CDR1 SNHLY and CDR2 FYNNEI. V gave up 6 bases and J gave up 0 bases, with 14 bases separating them. The CDR3 sequence is CASSLSGSYQETQYF. CDR3 bases: TGTGCCAGCAGCCTTAGCGGTTCGTACCAAGAGACCCAGTACTTC.

The CDR3 loop reads CASSCPALYSNQPQHF. CDR3 nucleotides: TGCGCCAGCAGCTGCCCAGCGTTATATAGCAATCAGCCCCAGCATTTT. The gene calls are TRBV5-1 and TRBJ1-5; D call uncertain. V was trimmed by 3 bases and J by 0 bases, leaving 13 bases between them. Germline CDR1 is SGHRS and CDR2 is YFSETQ. There are 16 residues in the CDR3.

The chain recombines TRBV7-2 with TRBJ1-3, with 8 bases matching TRBD1. CDR3 size: 16 residues. V gave up 1 base and J gave up 2 bases; unmatched junction bases: 4. CDR1 and CDR2 (germline): SGHTA, FQGNSA. Written as DNA, the CDR3 is TGTGCCAGCAGCTTAGGGGGCAGGGGGCCTGGAAACACCATATATTTT. Translating gives CASSLGGRGPGNTIYF.

The chain is built from TRBV2 and TRBJ2-1; D is perhaps TRBD2 (5 bases). CDR3 length: 15 amino acids. V lost 6 bases and J lost 0, with 12 bases in between. The germline V gene has CDR1 SNHLY and CDR2 FYNNEI. The CDR3 protein is CASRSPEDSYNEQFF. CDR3 in DNA: TGTGCCAGCAGGTCTCCGGAGGACTCCTACAATGAGCAGTTCTTC.

This chain connects TRBV19 to TRBJ2-1; 10 bases match TRBD2. The CDR3 has 16 residues. After removal of 5 bases from V and 1 base from J, the junction contained 5 bases not matched to a gene. CDR1 is LNHDA and CDR2 is SQIVND in the germline V gene (reference sequence). The CDR3: CASSRLAGVSYNEQFF. CDR3 in DNA: TGTGCCAGTAGTCGTCTAGCGGGAGTGTCCTACAATGAGCAGTTCTTC.

This clone was seen more than once but under ten times. V is TRBV19 and J is TRBJ2-6; TRBD1 might be the D (6 bases). The V gene lost 3 bases and the J gene lost 4 bases, with 22 bases spanning the gap. From germline, CDR1 is LNHDA and CDR2 SQIVND (reference sequence). The CDR3 totals 19 residues. CDR3 in amino acids: CASSIVGATGTRGANVLTF. Written as DNA, the CDR3 is TGTGCCAGTAGTATTGTAGGGGCGACAGGCACACGGGGGGCCAACGTCCTGACTTTC.

The V and J genes are TRBV10-1 and TRBJ1-1; D gene unclear. Per the germline V gene, CDR1 is WNHNN and CDR2 is SYGVQD (reference sequence). There are 12 residues in the CDR3. V lost 6 bases and J lost 5, with 10 bases in between. The CDR3 region is CASSATGTEAFF. CDR3 bases: TGCGCCAGCAGCGCCACCGGGACTGAAGCTTTCTTT.

This rearrangement joins TRBV25-1 to TRBJ1-5; 8 bases map to TRBD1. CDR3 length: 15 residues. The germline V gene encodes CDR1 MGHDK and CDR2 SYGVNS. V shed 3 bases and J 4 bases; nucleotides not matched to a gene: 5. DNA of the CDR3: TGTGCCAGCAGTGACAGGGGGCACGGTAATCAGCCCCAGCATTTT. This encodes CASSDRGHGNQPQHF. Using reference TRBV25-1 and TRBJ1-5 for the parts outside the CDR3, the full variable domain is EADIYQTPRYLVIGTGKKITLECSQTMGHDKMYWYQQDPGMELHLIHYSYGVNSTEKGDLSSESTVSRIRTEHFPLTLESARPSHTSQYLCASSDRGHGNQPQHFGDGTRLSIL.

The chain carries TRBV7-6 and TRBJ1-2; no clear D gene. V gave up 5 bases and J gave up 10 bases, with 23 bases separating them. From germline, CDR1 is SGHVS and CDR2 FNYEAQ. This CDR3 region has 15 residues. The CDR3 DNA follows: TGTGCCAGCAGCCCCGATGCGGGCCCTTTTTACGACTACACCTTC. Encoded protein: CASSPDAGPFYDYTF.

The rearrangement joins TRBV5-5 to TRBJ2-2, with D perhaps matching TRBD1 (5 bases). Germline V gene lookup returns CDR1 SGHKS and CDR2 YYEKEE (reference sequence). The length of the CDR3 is 15 residues. Trimming left V 2 bases short and J 2 bases short, with 10 bases between. In DNA form, the CDR3 reads TGTGCCAGCAGCTTTAGGACACAAAACACCGGGGAGCTGTTTTTT. Protein: CASSFRTQNTGELFF.

This clone was counted a single time. The CDR3 sequence: CASSQGPNEKLFF. The DNA for the CDR3 is TGTGCCAGTTCACAGGGACCTAATGAAAAACTGTTTTTT. The gene calls are TRBV2 and TRBJ1-4; possible D gene TRBD1, 6 bases. The V end lost 9 bases, the J end lost 3 bases, and 11 bases lay between the germline ends. CDR3 size: 13 residues. Germline V gene data show CDR1 as SNHLY and CDR2 as FYNNEI.